The clone carrying this T cell receptor beta chain was detected a few times. What it recognizes is unknown. This sample is drawn from a study of early T cells in non-severe SARS-CoV-2 infection. Whole-study context: RNA in bulk from unsorted whole blood was sequenced, and chains were unpaired.

Researchers tagged individual cDNA molecules with unique molecular identifiers. TCRdb ran MiXCR on the 5' RACE reads and lists one entry per CDR3 protein. The sample has about 61,000 distinct CDR3 sequences; about 10% are singletons. CDR1 and CDR2 (germline): MNHEY, SMNVEV (reference sequence). The CDR3 loop spans 12 amino acids. J was trimmed by 9 bases and V by 6 bases; bases with no gene match: 5. Findings of the study overall: A preference for anti-spike CD8 responses marked VDJdb matching, which missed private and CD4 specificities.

The clonotype originates from an adult who was a healthcare worker with PCR-confirmed SARS-CoV-2 infection or an uninfected control (not recorded which). The V call is TRBV27, the J call TRBJ2-1, with TRBD2 identical over 7 bases. Sequencing input: whole blood. CDR3: CASRTSDTEQFF. The CDR3, as DNA: TGTGCCAGCAGAACTAGCGATACTGAGCAGTTCTTC.